These 3 T cell receptor beta chains were all obtained from the same sample, sequenced in a study of T cells in Graves' hyperthyroidism and ophthalmopathy. The TCR beta CDR3 regions underwent amplification using RNA transcripts as the source. During a first-round RT-PCR of the TCR CDR3, the HTBI primer set was used. TCRdb used MiXCR to reprocess the multiplex PCR reads, holding one entry per CDR3 protein. Of around 200,000 distinct CDR3 sequences in the sample, about 17% are singletons; the top ten hold roughly 29%. Sequencing used blood. The receptors were sampled from a woman aged 50 to 60 with Graves' hyperthyroidism.

This clonotype came up many times. This rearrangement joins TRBV6-1 to TRBJ2-6, with D maybe TRBD1 (5 bases). V was trimmed by 7 bases and J by 2 bases, leaving 21 bases between them. The CDR3 totals 18 residues. Germline CDR1 reads MNHNS; CDR2 reads SASEGT. Written as DNA, the CDR3 is TGTGCCAGCACCCCACTAAGGCAGGGTAGAACTGGGGCCAACGTCCTGACTTTC. This sequence encodes CASTPLRQGRTGANVLTF.

Many counts were recorded for this clonotype. This chain uses TRBV6-1 with TRBJ1-5; weak D call: TRBD1 (6 bases). The V gene lost 4 bases and the J gene lost 3 bases, with 28 bases spanning the gap. The CDR3 covers 20 residues. Per the germline V gene, CDR1 is MNHNS and CDR2 is SASEGT. The CDR3 DNA follows: TGTGCCAGCAGTGTTAGGGGGGTACTTACCACAGGAGGTTTCAATCAGCCCCAGCATTTT. This gives the protein CASSVRGVLTTGGFNQPQHF.

This clonotype was counted ten times or more. V and J are TRBV29-1 and TRBJ1-2; D not certain. Per the germline V gene, CDR1 is SQVTM and CDR2 is ANQGSEA. The CDR3 loop spans 10 amino acids. With 3 bases removed from V and 7 bases from J, the gap between germline ends came to 6 bases. The DNA for the CDR3 is TGCAGCGTTGAGACGCCTGGCTACACCTTC. Residues: CSVETPGYTF.